This TCR beta chain was recovered during a study of blood T cell repertoires in COVID-19. Study overall: The samples span acute and convalescent COVID-19 from the United States, Italy and Spain.

The V end was cut by 6 bases, the J end by 8 bases, with 17 bases between. Germline values: CDR1 WSHSY, CDR2 SAAADI. The length of the CDR3 is 14 residues. Per the original data handling: Reference gene primer amplification in the assay estimated nucleated cell counts. Assay: immunoSEQ multiplex PCR; the TCRdb copy retains only in-frame clones and omits some. For V, J and clone size, that table is used; D and trimming come from the DNA. The data hold 130,000 to 150,000 clones, with roughly 80% observed a single time. Material: peripheral blood. The V gene is TRBV10-2, the J gene TRBJ1-5; D may be TRBD1 (5 bases). This receptor was identified in a woman between 35 and 50 years old with active or convalescent COVID-19. This CDR3 is CASREAGPGKPQHF. CDR3 DNA sequence: TGCGCCAGCAGGGAGGCGGGGCCAGGTAAGCCCCAGCATTTT.